This entry lists 30 T cell receptor beta chains sequenced from one sample in a study of a mutant IDH1 vaccine in newly diagnosed glioma. Their antigens remain unidentified. Stated time point: week 11, during vaccination. The content of each vaccine dose was 300 ug of mutant IDH1 20-mer peptide, and topical imiquimod accompanied it. TCRdb's table, derived via immunoSEQ multiplex PCR, lists solely in-frame clones and lacks some. Of around 60,000 clones in the sample, roughly 90% were seen once. The sample consisted of PBMCs, taken from a glioma patient whose treatment included an IDH1 peptide vaccine. The receptors shown here come from a man aged 35 to 55 with glioma.

The rearrangement joins TRBV7-8 to TRBJ2-5; D not certain. There are 13 residues in the CDR3. Looked up from germline, CDR1 is SGHVS and CDR2 is FQNEAQ. Trimming shortened V by 5 bases and J by 1 base, and 8 bases separated the two germline ends. The CDR3 DNA follows: TGTGCCAGCAGCCCCCTGCCCCAAGAGACCCAGTACTTC. Translated, it gives CASSPLPQETQYF.

This clone is a singleton in its sample. CDR3 bases: TGTGCCAGCAGTGAAGCCCGGACAGGCTCTGGAAACACCATATATTTT. Amino acids: CASSEARTGSGNTIYF. The chain couples TRBV6-1 to TRBJ1-3, with 7 positions matching TRBD1. The CDR3 is made up of 16 amino acids. Germline CDR1 reads MNHNS; CDR2 reads SASEGT. With 0 bases clipped from V and 0 bases from J, the junction kept 2 bases outside the gene matches.

V and J are TRBV6-5 and TRBJ1-1, with D perhaps matching TRBD1 (6 bases). Trimming shortened V by 6 bases and J by 8 bases, and 19 bases separated the two germline ends. The CDR3 covers 14 residues. The germline gives CDR1 MNHEY, CDR2 SVGAGI. The CDR3 DNA reads as TGTGCCAGCAGCGTAACCTTTGGACAGCAAGAAGCTTTCTTT. Protein: CASSVTFGQQEAFF.

The chain recombines TRBV18 with TRBJ2-3, with TRBD2 matching 9 bases. V was pared by 3 bases and J by 4 bases, with 8 bases of the junction left unmatched. The V gene's germline CDR1 is KGHSH and CDR2 LQKENI. The CDR3 contains 16 residues. The CDR3 DNA reads as TGTGCCAGCTCACCTTTTACTAGCGGGTTGGCAGATACGCAGTATTTT. It specifies CASSPFTSGLADTQYF.

V usage is TRBV5-5 and J usage is TRBJ1-2, with a tentative D call TRBD1 (5 bases). Per the germline V gene, CDR1 is SGHKS and CDR2 is YYEKEE (reference sequence). V was pared by 1 base and J by 2 bases, with 15 bases between. The CDR3 totals 16 residues. CDR3 region: CASSLWGGFMNYGYTF. The CDR3 nucleotides are TGTGCCAGCAGCTTGTGGGGGGGATTTATGAACTATGGCTACACCTTC.

V usage is TRBV6-1 and J usage is TRBJ1-1, with unresolved D. Looked up from germline, CDR1 is MNHNS and CDR2 is SASEGT. V was clipped by 4 bases and J by 5 bases, with 17 bases between them. The CDR3 is made up of 15 amino acids. The CDR3 DNA reads as TGTGCCAGCAGTGCCCCATCTTTAGTCGCTACTGAAGCTTTCTTT. This gives the protein CASSAPSLVATEAFF.

V and J are TRBV2 and TRBJ2-5; D possibly matches TRBD1 or TRBD2 (6 bases each). The CDR3 spans 16 residues. Between the trimmed V and J ends, which lost 1 base and 2 bases, there was a span of 14 bases. Germline CDR1 reads SNHLY; CDR2 reads FYNNEI. DNA of the CDR3: TGTGCCAGCAGTGAAGTGAGCCGGGGGCGACAAGAGACCCAGTACTTC. This gives the protein CASSEVSRGRQETQYF.

The V gene is TRBV10-1, the J gene TRBJ2-7; no reliable D call. The germline V gene has CDR1 WNHNN and CDR2 SYGVQD (reference sequence). This CDR3 has 11 amino acids. Trimming took 0 bases from V and 9 from J, leaving 6 bases between them. CDR3 nucleotides: TGCGCCAGCAGTGAGTCGGTGGTGCAGTACGTC. Its protein is CASSESVVQYV.

V gene TRBV7-8 combines with J gene TRBJ2-3; no reliable D call. Germline V CDR1 and CDR2: SGHVS, FQNEAQ. The V gene lost 5 bases and the J gene lost 5 bases, with 17 bases spanning the gap. The CDR3 has 15 amino acids. As DNA, the CDR3 is TGTGCCAGCAGCAACCGGGCGCCGAGAATAGATACGCAGTATTTT. Its protein product is CASSNRAPRIDTQYF.

The chain uses TRBV28 and TRBJ2-5; 9 bases match TRBD1. The trim removed 6 bases at V and 8 bases at J, leaving 16 bases unmatched. Per the germline V gene, CDR1 is MDHEN and CDR2 is SYDVKM. This CDR3 has 16 residues. The CDR3 region is CASRKAYRGPGYTQYF. The DNA of the CDR3 is TGTGCCAGCAGGAAGGCTTACAGGGGGCCAGGGTATACCCAGTACTTC.

J is TRBJ1-1 and V is TRBV7-9; D call uncertain. The CDR3 loop spans 16 amino acids. Germline-derived CDR1 and CDR2 are SEHNR and FQNEAQ (reference sequence). Deletions cut 0 bases from V and 8 bases from J, with 19 bases between. DNA for the CDR3: TGTGCCAGCAGCTTAGCGAGTATGGGGTCCCACCTCGAAGCTTTCTTT. Its protein is CASSLASMGSHLEAFF.

This clone occurred once. The chain's CDR3 is CASSPGTASGNTIYF. The DNA for the CDR3 is TGTGCCAGCAGCCCGGGGACAGCGTCCGGAAACACCATATATTTT. The J gene is TRBJ1-3, the V gene TRBV5-4; 7 positions agree with TRBD1. Germline V gene sequence: CDR1 SGHNT, CDR2 YYREEE (reference sequence). The V segment lost 4 bases and the J segment 4 bases; nucleotides outside the gene matches: 8. The CDR3 runs 15 residues.

The V call is TRBV7-9, the J call TRBJ2-3; unclear D gene. The CDR3 runs 15 residues. Germline CDR1 reads SEHNR; CDR2 reads FQNEAQ (reference sequence). Trimming removed 2 bases at V and 2 bases at J, with 11 bases between. The CDR3 DNA sequence: TGTGCCAGCAGCTTATGGAAAGAGGCCACAGATACGCAGTATTTT. It yields the protein CASSLWKEATDTQYF.

The J gene is TRBJ1-5, the V gene TRBV6-1; TRBD1 might be the D (6 bases). CDR3 length: 14 amino acids. The germline V and J ends were trimmed by 1 base and 3 bases, with 7 bases remaining between them. Germline V gene data show CDR1 as MNHNS and CDR2 as SASEGT. CDR3 bases: TGTGCCAGCAGTGAAGGGACAGTCAATCAGCCCCAGCATTTT. It is translated as CASSEGTVNQPQHF.

V and J are TRBV7-9 and TRBJ2-3; D is unclear. V was trimmed by 7 bases and J by 3 bases, leaving 14 bases between them. This CDR3 region has 14 residues. In germline, CDR1 is SEHNR, CDR2 FQNEAQ (reference sequence). In nucleotides, the CDR3 is TGTGCCAGCATTAGGGATACCTTGACAGATACGCAGTATTTT. It encodes CASIRDTLTDTQYF. Together with reference TRBV7-9 and TRBJ2-3, the CDR3 gives the full variable domain: DTGVSQNPRHKITKRGQNVTFRCDPISEHNRLYWYRQTLGQGPEFLTYFQNEAQLEKSRLLSDRFSAERPKGSFSTLEIQRTEQGDSAMYLCASIRDTLTDTQYFGPGTRLTVL.

This chain uses TRBV4-1 with TRBJ1-1; D gene uncertain. Germline CDR1 is MGHRA and CDR2 is YSYEKL. With 3 bases removed from V and 2 bases from J, the gap between germline ends came to 7 bases. The CDR3 is made up of 13 amino acids. CDR3 sequence: CASSQTLNTEAFF. The DNA for the CDR3 is TGCGCCAGCAGCCAGACACTAAACACTGAAGCTTTCTTT.

The chain couples TRBV1 to TRBJ2-7. TRBV1 is shown as a pseudogene. The CDR3 consists of 17 residues. CDR3 DNA sequence: TGCACCAGCAGCCAAGATTTGGGCGGTAGGAGCTCCTACGAGCAGTACTTC. It encodes CTSSQDLGGRSSYEQYF.

V is TRBV7-2 and J is TRBJ2-7; maybe TRBD1 (5 bases). There are 14 residues in the CDR3. CDR1 and CDR2 from the germline V gene are SGHTA and FQGNSA. V was trimmed by 3 bases and J by 0 bases, leaving 9 bases between them. CDR3 amino acids: CASSFLTDSYEQYF. The CDR3 nucleotides are TGTGCCAGCAGCTTTTTGACAGACTCCTACGAGCAGTACTTC. Supplemented by reference TRBV7-2 and TRBJ2-7, the full variable domain reads GAGVSQSPSNKVTEKGKDVELRCDPISGHTALYWYRQSLGQGLEFLIYFQGNSAPDKSGLPSDRFSAERTGGSVSTLTIQRTQQEDSAVYLCASSFLTDSYEQYFGPGTRLTVT.

V and J are TRBV7-2 and TRBJ1-5; TRBD1 aligns across 8 bases. The length of the CDR3 is 16 residues. With 0 bases clipped from V and 0 bases from J, the junction kept 1 base outside the gene matches. The germline V gene has CDR1 SGHTA and CDR2 FQGNSA. CDR3 loop: CASSLATGDSNQPQHF. CDR3 DNA: TGTGCCAGCAGCTTAGCGACAGGGGATAGCAATCAGCCCCAGCATTTT. The full variable domain, its missing parts supplied by reference TRBV7-2 and TRBJ1-5, is GAGVSQSPSNKVTEKGKDVELRCDPISGHTALYWYRQSLGQGLEFLIYFQGNSAPDKSGLPSDRFSAERTGGSVSTLTIQRTQQEDSAVYLCASSLATGDSNQPQHFGDGTRLSIL.

The gene calls are TRBV21-1 and TRBJ1-5. TRBV21-1 is listed as a pseudogene. There are 14 residues in the CDR3. CDR3 sequence (DNA): TGTGCCAGCAGCAAACGACGAATCAATCAGCCCCAGCATTTT. It translates to CASSKRRINQPQHF.

V usage is TRBV28 and J usage is TRBJ1-6; 10 bases fit TRBD1. The CDR3 has 15 residues. CDR1 and CDR2 from the germline V gene are MDHEN and SYDVKM. V lost 7 bases, J lost 10 bases, and 10 bases stayed unmatched. As DNA, the CDR3 is TGTGCCAGCATCCCGGGACAGGGGAATCGGTCACCCCTCCACTTT. Its protein is CASIPGQGNRSPLHF.

V gene TRBV19 combines with J gene TRBJ1-2; D might be TRBD1 (5 bases). CDR3 length: 15 residues. V lost 3 bases to trimming and J lost 3 bases, with 14 bases between them. Germline V gene lookup returns CDR1 LNHDA and CDR2 SQIVND (reference sequence). The CDR3 sequence: CASSIQGAADYGYTF. The CDR3 DNA is TGTGCCAGTAGTATTCAGGGTGCCGCTGACTATGGCTACACCTTC.

Concerning this clone itself: One end of the junction varies from germline; a read error may be responsible. This rearrangement joins TRBV7-7 to TRBJ2-5; D might be TRBD1 or TRBD2, each matching 6 bases. Germline CDR1 SSHAT, CDR2 FNYEAQ (reference sequence). CDR3 length: 15 residues. Here the CDR3 reads CASSITGTQGETQYF. CDR3 nucleotide sequence: TGTGCTAGCAGCATCACCGGGACTCAGGGGGAGACCCAGTACTTC.

The V gene is TRBV7-2, the J gene TRBJ1-1; D gene uncertain. The CDR3 covers 13 residues. Between the trimmed V and J ends, which lost 4 bases and 5 bases, there was a span of 11 bases. CDR1 and CDR2 from the germline V gene are SGHTA and FQGNSA. The CDR3 region has the DNA TGTGCCAGCAGCTCCTGGGAAGGGACTGAAGCTTTCTTT. It yields the protein CASSSWEGTEAFF.

V and J are TRBV4-3 and TRBJ2-1; 7 nucleotides agree with TRBD1. This CDR3 contains 19 residues. CDR1 LGHNA and CDR2 YSLEER come from the germline V gene. Trimming took 0 bases from V and 4 from J; bases not matched to a gene: 15. CDR3 residues: CASSQDRFLTGTAYNEQFF. In DNA form, the CDR3 reads TGCGCCAGCAGCCAAGATCGGTTCCTAACGGGGACAGCATACAATGAGCAGTTCTTC.

This clone was seen a single time. This chain joins TRBV5-4 and TRBJ2-4; D is possibly TRBD2 (5 bases). V lost 2 bases to trimming and J lost 9 bases, with 15 bases between them. CDR1 and CDR2 from the germline V gene are SGHNT and YYREEE (reference sequence). The CDR3 length is 14 residues. The CDR3, as DNA: TGTGCCAGCAGCTTAAGAGGGTATGAGGGCATTCAGTACTTC. Translating gives CASSLRGYEGIQYF.

The genes are TRBV11-1 and TRBJ1-2; D might be TRBD1 (6 bases). Deletions cut 6 bases from V and 2 bases from J, with 16 bases between. Germline assignment: CDR1 SGHAT and CDR2 FQDESV (reference sequence). The length of the CDR3 is 15 residues. This CDR3 is CASRPTDSQNYGYTF. CDR3 coding DNA: TGTGCCAGCAGACCGACGGACAGCCAGAACTATGGCTACACCTTC.

The CDR3, as DNA: TGCAGCGTTGAAACAACCGGGACAGGGGACACCTACGAGCAGTACTTC. It specifies CSVETTGTGDTYEQYF. The chain employs TRBV29-1 and TRBJ2-7, with TRBD1 identical over 10 bases. The CDR3 runs to 16 residues. From germline, CDR1 is SQVTM and CDR2 ANQGSEA. Germline trimming cut 2 bases from V and 2 bases from J; bases unmatched to any gene: 9.

The gene calls are TRBV2 and TRBJ2-2; the D is unclear. Germline CDR1 and CDR2: SNHLY and FYNNEI. Trimming cost V 2 bases and J 1 base, with 8 bases left between them. The CDR3 runs 15 residues. The CDR3 reads CASSERSGNTGELFF. CDR3 nucleotide sequence: TGTGCCAGCAGTGAACGTTCAGGGAACACCGGGGAGCTGTTTTTT.

The chain employs TRBV5-1 and TRBJ1-2; 12 bases line up with TRBD1. The J segment lost 4 bases and the V segment lost 2 bases, leaving 6 bases of the junction unmatched. CDR1 and CDR2 from the germline V gene are SGHRS and YFSETQ. CDR3 length: 16 residues. In DNA, the CDR3 is TGCGCCAGCAGCTTAACCGGGACAGGGGGCCTCTATGGCTACACCTTC. Translation gives CASSLTGTGGLYGYTF.